This T cell receptor beta chain was documented in a study of technical replicates of blood from a few donors. Profiled with immunoSEQ multiplex PCR; TCRdb holds only in-frame clones, not every one. The table includes roughly 92,000 clones, approximately 95% detected once. Germline V gives CDR1 SGHRS, CDR2 YFSETQ. The J segment lost 3 bases and the V segment lost 0 bases, leaving 14 bases of the junction unmatched. The CDR3 is 19 residues long. Sequencing was done on a sample of T cells isolated from PBMCs. J is TRBJ2-2 and V is TRBV5-1; TRBD2 matches at 7 bases. This receptor was identified in a human donor in good health. CDR3 nucleotides: TGCGCCAGCAGCTTGGTCTACCCGGGAGGCGGGGAGCACACCGGGGAGCTGTTTTTT. As protein: CASSLVYPGGGEHTGELFF.